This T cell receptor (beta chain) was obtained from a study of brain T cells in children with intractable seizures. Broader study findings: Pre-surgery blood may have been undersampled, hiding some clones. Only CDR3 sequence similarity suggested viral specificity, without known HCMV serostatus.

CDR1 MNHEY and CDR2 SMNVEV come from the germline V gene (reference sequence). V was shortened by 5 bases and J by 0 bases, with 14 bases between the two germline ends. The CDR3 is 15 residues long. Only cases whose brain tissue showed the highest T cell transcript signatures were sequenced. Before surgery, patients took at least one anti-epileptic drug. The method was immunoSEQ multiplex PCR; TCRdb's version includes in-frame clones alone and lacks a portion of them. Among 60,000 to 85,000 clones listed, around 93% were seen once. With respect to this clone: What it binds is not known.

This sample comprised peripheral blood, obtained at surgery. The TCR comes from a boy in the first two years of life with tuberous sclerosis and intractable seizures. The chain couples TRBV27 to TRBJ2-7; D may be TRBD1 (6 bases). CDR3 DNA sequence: TGTGCCAGCAGTCTCACAGGGCCCAGCTCCTACGAGCAGTACTTC. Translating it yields CASSLTGPSSYEQYF.